The 9 T cell receptor beta chains below were found in one sample sequenced in a study of blood T cell repertoires in COVID-19. Sequencing was performed with immunoSEQ multiplex PCR; in TCRdb, only in-frame clones are kept and a portion is missing. The sample gives 340,000 or so clones, 86% of which show up once; around 4% is in the top ten. What was sequenced was PBMCs or T cells enriched from blood (not recorded which). The source is a woman aged 35 to 49 with acute COVID-19.

This clone appeared once. The V and J genes are TRBV28 and TRBJ2-7, with 11 positions matching TRBD1. CDR1 is MDHEN, CDR2 SYDVKM, per germline. V lost 3 bases to trimming and J lost 3 bases; unmatched junction nucleotides: 4. The CDR3 spans 15 residues. The CDR3 DNA reads as TGTGCCAGCAGTTTCTCCGGGACAGGGGGCTACGAGCAGTACTTC. Protein: CASSFSGTGGYEQYF.

The rearrangement links TRBV28 to TRBJ2-3; 7 nucleotides match TRBD2. Trimming took 7 bases from V and 1 from J; bases not matched to a gene: 8. This CDR3 comprises 15 residues. CDR1 MDHEN and CDR2 SYDVKM come from the germline V gene. The CDR3 DNA reads as TGTGCCAGCAATCAGCGGGACTTAGGCACAGATACGCAGTATTTT. Translated: CASNQRDLGTDTQYF.

This chain connects TRBV12-3 or TRBV12-4 to TRBJ2-1, with D tentatively TRBD2 (5 bases). The length of the CDR3 is 13 residues. Trimming removed 7 bases at V and 2 bases at J, with 9 bases between. The CDR3 DNA is TGTGCCAGCACCGGCGGGCCCTACAATGAGCAGTTCTTC. Its protein product is CASTGGPYNEQFF.

CDR3 in DNA: TGTGCCAGCAGCCCCCGCAGCGGACAGGGGTCAATTCAAAGCTCCTACAATGAGCAGTTCTTC. The encoded protein is CASSPRSGQGSIQSSYNEQFF. The V call is TRBV9, the J call TRBJ2-1, with 9 bases that match TRBD1. J gave up 0 bases and V 4 bases, and 20 bases lay outside the gene matches. Germline values: CDR1 SGDLS, CDR2 YYNGEE. There are 21 residues in the CDR3.

This chain connects TRBV6-5 to TRBJ1-5; D possibly corresponds to TRBD1 (6 bases). Trimming pared 0 bases from V and 7 bases from J, leaving 13 bases between. Germline values: CDR1 MNHEY, CDR2 SVGAGI. The CDR3 is made up of 15 amino acids. The CDR3 DNA follows: TGTGCCAGCAGTTACTCGAGACAGGTTGGCCAGCCCCAGCATTTT. Amino acids: CASSYSRQVGQPQHF.

This clone was picked up a small number of times. This chain links TRBV9 with TRBJ1-4; D is ambiguous. CDR3 length: 12 amino acids. The germline V and J ends were trimmed by 3 bases and 10 bases, with 10 bases remaining between them. CDR1 and CDR2 from the germline V gene are SGDLS and YYNGEE. The CDR3 loop reads CASSGDEGKLFF. CDR3 nucleotides: TGTGCCAGCAGCGGAGATGAGGGAAAACTGTTTTTT.

This rearrangement joins TRBV3-1 (or the pseudogene TRBV3-2) to TRBJ1-1; 9 bases agree with TRBD1. From germline, CDR1 is LGHDT and CDR2 YNNKEL (reference sequence). V was clipped by 3 bases and J by 5 bases; unmatched bases: 4. The CDR3 is made up of 14 amino acids. CDR3 nucleotide sequence: TGTGCCAGCAGCCAGAGGGACAGGGTTACTGAAGCTTTCTTT. Translation: CASSQRDRVTEAFF.

This clone has more than one count but fewer than ten. The chain has TRBV7-2 and TRBJ1-3; TRBD1 matches at 7 bases. Germline assignment: CDR1 SGHTA and CDR2 FQGNSA. Trimming removed 3 bases from V and 1 base from J; junction bases left unmatched: 6. The CDR3 loop spans 16 amino acids. CDR3 bases: TGTGCCAGCAGCTTCTACAGGGGCCTTTCTGGAAACACCATATATTTT. It specifies CASSFYRGLSGNTIYF.

The chain links TRBV6-6 to TRBJ2-7; TRBD1 matches at 8 bases. Germline CDR1 reads MNHNY; CDR2 reads SVGAGI (reference sequence). CDR3 length: 14 amino acids. V trimming: 11 bases; J trimming: 3 bases; junction bases outside the gene matches: 12. Written as DNA, the CDR3 is TGTGCCGCGATAAGAGGGACAGGATACTACGAGCAGTACTTC. Protein product: CAAIRGTGYYEQYF.